These 29 T cell receptor beta chains were sequenced from one sample in a study of blood T cell repertoires in COVID-19. Produced via immunoSEQ multiplex PCR; TCRdb's table is partial and in-frame only. Among about 360,000 clones listed, around 90% were seen once. Sequencing input: PBMCs or T cells enriched from blood (not recorded which). The receptors shown here come from a woman aged 35 to 49 with acute COVID-19.

The J gene is TRBJ1-4, the V gene TRBV5-1; D is possibly TRBD1 (6 bases). The germline gives CDR1 SGHRS, CDR2 YFSETQ. V gave up 1 base and J gave up 6 bases, with 13 bases separating them. The CDR3 consists of 15 residues. Here the CDR3 DNA reads TGCGCCAGCAGCTTGACAGGGCCGTGGGATGAAAAACTGTTTTTT. It specifies CASSLTGPWDEKLFF.

The V call is TRBV27, the J call TRBJ1-2, with 8 nucleotides matching TRBD1. CDR1 and CDR2 from the germline V gene are MNHEY and SMNVEV (reference sequence). The CDR3 length is 15 residues. The V and J ends lost 5 bases and 0 bases, in that order; junction bases with no gene match: 5. Written as DNA, the CDR3 is TGTGCCAGCAGTGCTGGGACAGGAACTAACTATGGCTACACCTTC. Its translation is CASSAGTGTNYGYTF.

The chain links TRBV5-6 to TRBJ1-2, with 9 bases that match TRBD1. J gave up 6 bases and V 4 bases, and 4 bases lay outside the gene matches. Looked up from germline, CDR1 is SGHDT and CDR2 is YYEEEE. The CDR3 totals 13 residues. The CDR3 protein is CASSRDRAHGYTF. The DNA for the CDR3 is TGTGCCAGCAGCCGGGACAGGGCCCATGGCTACACCTTC.

The V and J genes are TRBV7-2 and TRBJ2-7; possibly TRBD1 for D (6 bases). Germline V gene data show CDR1 as SGHTA and CDR2 as FQGNSA. Trimming pared 1 base from V and 5 bases from J, leaving 15 bases between. This CDR3 spans 15 amino acids. The CDR3 nucleotides are TGTGCCAGCAGCTTAGGTAACAGGGTGAACGACGAGCAGTACTTC. This sequence encodes CASSLGNRVNDEQYF. The whole variable domain, remainder taken from reference TRBV7-2 and TRBJ2-7, is GAGVSQSPSNKVTEKGKDVELRCDPISGHTALYWYRQSLGQGLEFLIYFQGNSAPDKSGLPSDRFSAERTGGSVSTLTIQRTQQEDSAVYLCASSLGNRVNDEQYFGPGTRLTVT.

The gene calls are TRBV7-8 and TRBJ2-3; 10 bases map to TRBD2. Per the germline V gene, CDR1 is SGHVS and CDR2 is FQNEAQ. The CDR3 extends over 15 amino acids. V shed 5 bases, J shed 4 bases, and the junction held 6 bases outside the gene matches. The CDR3 reads CASSPFSGGPDTQYF. For the CDR3, the DNA is TGTGCCAGCAGCCCGTTTAGCGGGGGGCCAGATACGCAGTATTTT.

The genes are TRBV5-4 and TRBJ1-2; 7 bases fit TRBD1. V was pared by 4 bases and J by 5 bases, with 11 bases of the junction left unmatched. Germline V gives CDR1 SGHNT, CDR2 YYREEE (reference sequence). This CDR3 contains 15 residues. CDR3 bases: TGTGCCAGCAGCCCCGGAGGACAGGATAGGTATGGCTACACCTTC. Translated: CASSPGGQDRYGYTF.

The chain combines TRBV4-1 with TRBJ2-1, with D possibly being TRBD2 (5 bases). The CDR3 spans 15 residues. The V end was cut by 4 bases, the J end by 2 bases, with 12 bases between. Germline CDR1 and CDR2: MGHRA and YSYEKL. CDR3 coding DNA: TGCGCCAGCAGCCCACTAGGTTTAACCTACAATGAGCAGTTCTTC. The encoded protein is CASSPLGLTYNEQFF.

The CDR3 region is CAIGPGGLGTDTQYF. In DNA, the CDR3 is TGTGCCATCGGACCTGGAGGGCTCGGCACAGATACGCAGTATTTT. This chain links TRBV10-3 with TRBJ2-3; a possible D gene is TRBD2 (6 bases). Germline loops: CDR1 ENHRY, CDR2 SYGVKD. This CDR3 is 15 amino acids long. The V end was cut by 8 bases, the J end by 1 base, with 16 bases between.

The rearrangement uses TRBV7-9 and TRBJ2-1; tentatively, D is TRBD1 (5 bases). The CDR3 loop spans 14 amino acids. Germline CDR1 reads SEHNR; CDR2 reads FQNEAQ (reference sequence). Between the trimmed V and J ends, which lost 4 bases and 4 bases, there was a span of 11 bases. CDR3 nucleotide sequence: TGTGCCAGCAGCTGGGAAAAGGGGTACAATGAGCAGTTCTTC. It encodes CASSWEKGYNEQFF.

Remarks on this clone: The same CDR3 also results from other DNA sequences found in this sample. V and J are TRBV3-1 (or the pseudogene TRBV3-2) and TRBJ1-2, with unresolved D. Germline V gene lookup returns CDR1 LGHDT and CDR2 YNNKEL (reference sequence). The V end was cut by 1 base, the J end by 2 bases, with 8 bases between. This CDR3 comprises 14 residues. CDR3 loop: CASSQGSTNYGYTF. The CDR3, as DNA: TGTGCCAGCAGCCAAGGTAGTACGAACTATGGCTACACCTTC.

The chain is built from TRBV5-1 and TRBJ1-6; 8 bases match TRBD1. Unmatched junction bases numbered 7, after V lost 1 base and J lost 10 bases. CDR1 SGHRS and CDR2 YFSETQ come from the germline V gene. The CDR3 loop spans 15 amino acids. The CDR3 sequence: CASSLIPGGESPLHF. CDR3 DNA sequence: TGCGCCAGCAGCTTGATCCCAGGGGGCGAATCACCCCTCCACTTT.

The gene calls are TRBV18 and TRBJ2-7, with TRBD1 identical over 7 bases. V was clipped by 4 bases and J by 4 bases; unmatched bases: 4. This CDR3 is 13 amino acids long. The germline V gene has CDR1 KGHSH and CDR2 LQKENI. The CDR3 region has the DNA TGTGCCAGCTCACTTCGACAGGGATACGAGCAGTACTTC. Protein product: CASSLRQGYEQYF.

The chain combines TRBV6-5 with TRBJ2-6; D gene ambiguous. The germline CDR1 and CDR2 sequences are MNHEY and SVGAGI. Trimming took 7 bases from V and 0 from J, leaving 10 bases between them. The CDR3 length is 15 residues. CDR3 DNA sequence: TGTGCCAGCAACTTATTTCCCTCTGGGGCCAACGTCCTGACTTTC. Translation gives CASNLFPSGANVLTF.

The CDR3: CASSLPSGGAAYEQYF. The CDR3 DNA follows: TGCGCCAGCAGCTTGCCCTCGGGGGGGGCGGCCTACGAGCAGTACTTC. The chain couples TRBV5-1 to TRBJ2-7; 8 nucleotides agree with TRBD2. After removal of 1 base from V and 2 bases from J, the junction contained 8 bases not matched to a gene. Per germline, CDR1 SGHRS and CDR2 YFSETQ. The CDR3 loop spans 16 amino acids.

The chain employs TRBV12-5 and TRBJ2-1; 12 bases are shared with TRBD2. Germline-derived CDR1 and CDR2 are LGHNT and FRNRAP. Trimming cost V 5 bases and J 9 bases; bases outside gene matches: 5. This CDR3 spans 14 amino acids. The CDR3 nucleotides read TGTGCTAGTGGTCCGTGGACTAGCGGGGTTGAGCAGTTCTTC. Protein: CASGPWTSGVEQFF.

For this clone: This sample includes further DNA sequences coding for the same CDR3. The V gene is TRBV7-9, the J gene TRBJ1-1; D perhaps matches TRBD1 (6 bases). Germline V gene data show CDR1 as SEHNR and CDR2 as FQNEAQ (reference sequence). This CDR3 has 14 residues. Trimming took 1 base from V and 5 from J, leaving 11 bases between them. CDR3 in amino acids: CASSLDRASTEAFF. CDR3 in DNA: TGTGCCAGCAGCTTAGACAGGGCTTCAACTGAAGCTTTCTTT.

The chain combines TRBV4-2 with TRBJ2-7; D not resolved. The CDR3 has 12 residues. Per the germline V gene, CDR1 is LGHNA and CDR2 is YNFKEQ. Trimming removed 3 bases at V and 0 bases at J, with 3 bases between. The CDR3 loop is CASSQSSYEQYF. For the CDR3, the DNA is TGTGCCAGCAGCCAGAGCTCCTACGAGCAGTACTTC.

For the CDR3, the DNA is TGCAGCGTTGAAATAGCGGGGGCCGGTTACGAGCAGTACTTC. Translating gives CSVEIAGAGYEQYF. The chain links TRBV29-1 to TRBJ2-7; 9 positions agree with TRBD2. The CDR3 length is 14 residues. V shed 2 bases, J shed 4 bases, and the junction held 6 bases outside the gene matches. Germline V gene sequence: CDR1 SQVTM, CDR2 ANQGSEA.

The chain joins TRBV28 to TRBJ2-7; TRBD2 aligns across 8 bases. The CDR3 has 16 amino acids. Germline values: CDR1 MDHEN, CDR2 SYDVKM. With 4 bases clipped from V and 1 base from J, the junction kept 9 bases outside the gene matches. CDR3 nucleotides: TGTGCCAGCAGTTCCTGGAGCGGGGGCGCTTCCTACGAGCAGTACTTC. Translating gives CASSSWSGGASYEQYF.

This chain uses TRBV15 with TRBJ1-4, with D tentatively TRBD1 (5 bases). This CDR3 spans 15 amino acids. Trimming shortened V by 0 bases and J by 8 bases, and 13 bases separated the two germline ends. CDR1 LNHNV and CDR2 YYDKDF come from the germline V gene (reference sequence). The CDR3 protein is CATSRDIGGWEKLFF. The DNA of the CDR3 is TGTGCCACCAGCAGAGATATCGGGGGGTGGGAAAAACTGTTTTTT.

CDR3 DNA sequence: TGTGCCAGCAGCCAATTAGCCGGGAACTATGGCTACACCTTC. It encodes CASSQLAGNYGYTF. The rearrangement links TRBV3-1 (or the pseudogene TRBV3-2) to TRBJ1-2; D uncertain. V was cut by 2 bases and J by 2 bases, with 9 bases left in between. Per germline, CDR1 LGHDT and CDR2 YNNKEL (reference sequence). The CDR3 is 14 amino acids.

This clone was seen only once. V and J are TRBV4-2 and TRBJ1-2; D is uncertain. Germline V CDR1 and CDR2: LGHNA, YNFKEQ. The CDR3 is 13 amino acids. V dropped 0 bases and J dropped 2 bases, with 4 bases sitting between them. In DNA, the CDR3 is TGTGCCAGCAGCCAAGATCAGAACTATGGCTACACCTTC. As protein: CASSQDQNYGYTF.

The J gene is TRBJ1-6, the V gene TRBV6-1; 7 bases are a match to TRBD1. This CDR3 region has 14 residues. Germline loops: CDR1 MNHNS, CDR2 SASEGT. With V trimmed by 3 bases and J by 7 bases, 3 bases remained unmatched. CDR3 DNA: TGTGCCAGCAGTGACGGGACAGCGAATTCACCCCTCCACTTT. Its protein is CASSDGTANSPLHF.

The chain has TRBV6-4 and TRBJ1-5, with unresolved D. In germline, CDR1 is MRHNA, CDR2 SNTAGT. This CDR3 has 13 residues. Trimming removed 8 bases from V and 0 bases from J, with 8 bases in between. The chain's CDR3 is CASASDSNQPQHF. In nucleotides, the CDR3 is TGTGCCAGCGCCAGCGATAGCAATCAGCCCCAGCATTTT.

The chain uses TRBV5-4 and TRBJ2-3, with D possibly TRBD2 on 6 matching bases. The length of the CDR3 is 14 residues. CDR1 is SGHNT, CDR2 YYREEE, per germline (reference sequence). The V end lost 4 bases, the J end lost 6 bases, and 15 bases lay between the germline ends. CDR3 nucleotides: TGTGCCAGCAGCCAAGATTGGAGCGGGGATACGCAGTATTTT. Residues: CASSQDWSGDTQYF.

The chain uses TRBV5-4 and TRBJ1-6; tentatively, D is TRBD1 (5 bases). There are 16 residues in the CDR3. Trimming stripped 4 bases from V and 7 bases from J, with 18 bases between. Germline V gene data show CDR1 as SGHNT and CDR2 as YYREEE (reference sequence). CDR3 protein: CASSHGRQGENSPLHF. The CDR3 DNA reads as TGTGCCAGCAGCCATGGGAGGCAGGGTGAAAATTCACCCCTCCACTTT. The variable domain in full, completed from reference TRBV5-4 and TRBJ1-6, reads ETGVTQSPTHLIKTRGQQVTLRCSSQSGHNTVSWYQQALGQGPQFIFQYYREEENGRGNFPPRFSGLQFPNYSSELNVNALELDDSALYLCASSHGRQGENSPLHFGNGTRLTVT.

The CDR3 nucleotides read TGTGCCAGCAGTAATCAGGGTTTGGGAAACATTCAGTACTTC. It translates to CASSNQGLGNIQYF. The J gene is TRBJ2-4, the V gene TRBV25-1, with a tentative D call TRBD1 (5 bases). CDR3 length: 14 residues. The germline gives CDR1 MGHDK, CDR2 SYGVNS. The germline V and J ends were trimmed by 5 bases and 6 bases, with 14 bases remaining between them. Based on the CDR3 plus reference TRBV25-1 and TRBJ2-4, the full variable domain is EADIYQTPRYLVIGTGKKITLECSQTMGHDKMYWYQQDPGMELHLIHYSYGVNSTEKGDLSSESTVSRIRTEHFPLTLESARPSHTSQYLCASSNQGLGNIQYFGAGTRLSVL.

The chain recombines TRBV24-1 with TRBJ2-6, with 10 bases aligning to TRBD2. V lost 5 bases, J lost 0 bases, and 3 bases stayed unmatched. The V gene's germline CDR1 is KGHDR and CDR2 SFDVKD. This CDR3 region has 17 residues. The CDR3 here is CATSGGLAVSGANVLTF. In nucleotides, the CDR3 is TGTGCCACCAGTGGCGGACTAGCGGTCTCTGGGGCCAACGTCCTGACTTTC.

The V and J genes are TRBV5-1 and TRBJ1-4; the D gene is possibly TRBD1 (6 bases). The CDR3 has 13 amino acids. Trimming removed 9 bases from V and 2 bases from J, with 11 bases in between. Germline-derived CDR1 and CDR2 are SGHRS and YFSETQ. CDR3 residues: CATKGGTNEKLFF. CDR3 coding DNA: TGCGCCACCAAAGGGGGTACTAATGAAAAACTGTTTTTT.